This T cell receptor beta chain was retrieved from a study of cytomegalovirus exposure and HLA in healthy donors. Study-wide results and caveats: Many donors shared some public TCRs, even though most TCR sequences were rare. Within the 120 validation repertoires, first-cohort TCR clusters tended to co-occur, according to a later analysis.

The table came from immunoSEQ multiplex PCR; TCRdb's copy has only in-frame clones and leaves some out. Seen here are some 240,000 clones, roughly 84% observed once, and the top ten hold roughly 2%. Concerning this clone: Its target is not known.

Among the approximately 110 subjects of the validation cohort, separate from the 666-subject first cohort, were the donors. V was trimmed by 7 bases and J by 6 bases, leaving 19 bases between them. The CDR3 spans 15 residues. CDR1 is SNHLY and CDR2 is FYNNEI in the germline V gene. The sequence was obtained from a woman aged 18-35 years in good health and CMV-seropositive. V and J are TRBV2 and TRBJ2-1, with D possibly matching TRBD2 (7 bases). The sample taken for sequencing was PBMCs. This CDR3 is CASTWEGPRGNEQFF. The DNA for the CDR3 is TGTGCCAGCACTTGGGAGGGACCCAGGGGCAATGAGCAGTTCTTC.